This note documents a single TCR beta chain sequence. Its matching antigen is unknown. The source of the sample is a study of shared clonotypes between healthy human individuals. The CDR3 is 17 amino acids. Whole-study findings and limits: Naive subsets, compared against memory subsets, generally had larger estimated richness values.

Repertoires were generated with immunoSEQ multiplex PCR, while TCRdb's copy carries only in-frame clones and drops some. The table has some 2,000,000 clones, roughly 96% seen once. The clonotype comes from a man younger than 35 in good health. This chain uses TRBV12-2 with TRBJ2-7; TRBD2, as called in the table, went unchecked against the DNA. TRBV12-2 is described as a pseudogene. The sequenced sample consisted of naive CD4+ T cells sorted from blood. Subset of the sample: CD45RA+ positively selected. The CDR3: CASRLETSGIISYEQYF. CDR3 sequence (DNA): TGTGCAAGTCGCTTGGAGACTAGCGGGATTATTTCCTACGAGCAGTACTTC.